Listed below are T cell receptor beta chains from one sample, sequenced in a study of OX40 agonist ivuxolimab in advanced cancers. Produced via immunoSEQ multiplex PCR; TCRdb's table is partial and in-frame only. Of about 26,000 clones listed, roughly 79% are singletons. The sequencing used CD4+ or CD8+ T cells sorted from blood, collected in a trial of the OX40 agonist ivuxolimab. These receptors were collected from an adult with an advanced solid tumor such as melanoma, head and neck, liver or kidney cancer. Each CDR3 is given with its conserved first and last residue. The order of the fields is J gene, CDR3 length, clone size, V gene, D gene, CDR3 protein, CDR3 DNA. A D gene is named only where the DNA matches it firmly. Size tells how often a clone was seen (once, few, many) or the class of an expanded clone, and some rows leave it out.

>TRBJ2-1|18|NA|TRBV7-2|TRBD2
CASSPGRRASGTYNEQFF
TGTGCCAGCAGCCCAGGGCGGAGGGCTAGCGGAACCTACAATGAGCAGTTCTTC
>TRBJ1-3|13|NA|TRBV6-5|NA
CASSYGSGNTIYF
TGTGCCAGCAGTTACGGGAGCGGAAACACCATATATTTT
>TRBJ2-3|14|many|TRBV7-2|TRBD2
CASSFGTSGDTQYF
TGTGCCAGCAGCTTTGGGACTAGCGGGGATACGCAGTATTTT
>TRBJ2-7|12|NA|TRBV1|NA
CTSSLRQGAEYF
TGCACCAGCAGCCTAAGACAGGGTGCGGAGTACTTC
>TRBJ2-7|15|NA|TRBV27|NA
CASTPTGVSSYEQYF
TGTGCCAGCACCCCAACCGGGGTTAGCTCCTACGAGCAGTACTTC
>TRBJ1-1|14|once|TRBV28|NA
CASSVFSGDTEAFF
TGTGCCAGCTCAGTTTTCTCAGGGGACACTGAAGCTTTCTTT
>TRBJ1-2|12|NA|TRBV6-6|NA
CATLNGYYGYTF
TGTGCCACCCTAAATGGGTATTATGGCTACACCTTC
>TRBJ1-2|16|NA|TRBV19|NA
CASSIVSSQLRYGYTF
TGTGCCAGTAGTATAGTGAGCAGCCAACTTCGCTATGGCTACACCTTC
>TRBJ1-2|14|NA|TRBV5-1|TRBD1
CASSLAGTGYGYTF
TGCGCCAGCAGCTTGGCCGGGACAGGGTATGGCTACACCTTC
>TRBJ1-1|15|NA|TRBV19|TRBD1
CASSNPGQGYTEAFF
TGTGCCAGTAGTAATCCGGGACAGGGGTACACTGAAGCTTTCTTT
>TRBJ2-7|14|NA|TRBV11-2|NA
CASSPLVYGYEQYF
TGTGCCAGCAGCCCTTTGGTGTATGGCTACGAGCAGTACTTC
>TRBJ1-4|14|NA|TRBV12-5|NA
CASGSTDVVEKLFF
TGTGCTAGTGGTTCCACAGATGTCGTTGAAAAACTGTTTTTT
>TRBJ2-7|16|few|TRBV11-3|TRBD1
CASSSTGPGGGYEQYF
TGTGCCAGCAGCAGTACTGGGCCAGGGGGCGGGTACGAGCAGTACTTC
>TRBJ2-7|13|NA|TRBV27|NA
CASSYGGPGEQYF
TGTGCCAGCAGTTATGGGGGGCCGGGCGAGCAGTACTTC
>TRBJ2-2|15|few|TRBV14|NA
CASSQVQGRTGELFF
TGTGCCAGCAGCCAAGTTCAGGGGAGAACCGGGGAGCTGTTTTTT
>TRBJ2-6|14|NA|TRBV27|NA
CASSANSGANVLTF
TGTGCCAGCAGTGCAAACTCTGGGGCCAACGTCCTGACTTTC
>TRBJ2-1|16|NA|TRBV2|TRBD2
CASSEPGLAWTHEQFF
TGTGCCAGCAGTGAGCCGGGACTAGCGTGGACCCATGAGCAGTTCTTC